One and the same sample provided the 10 T cell receptor beta chains below, sequenced in a study of control samples from healthy donors and cancer patients. TCRdb's copy holds only in-frame clones and misses some; the assay was immunoSEQ multiplex PCR. The table includes 130,000 or so clones, roughly nine tenths detected once. The sequencing input was blood. The receptors shown here come from a man between 18 and 29 years old in good health.

This chain links TRBV2 with TRBJ2-3, with D hard to call. Per the germline V gene, CDR1 is SNHLY and CDR2 is FYNNEI. The CDR3 totals 12 residues. Trimming took 1 base from V and 6 from J, leaving 5 bases between them. CDR3 protein: CASSEDFDTQYF. Written as DNA, the CDR3 is TGTGCCAGCAGTGAAGACTTCGATACGCAGTATTTT. The variable domain in full, completed from reference TRBV2 and TRBJ2-3, reads EPEVTQTPSHQVTQMGQEVILRCVPISNHLYFYWYRQILGQKVEFLVSFYNNEISEKSEIFDDQFSVERPDGSNFTLKIRSTKLEDSAMYFCASSEDFDTQYFGPGTRLTVL.

This sequence joins TRBV5-6 and TRBJ2-3; D ambiguous. Germline lookup yields CDR1 SGHDT and CDR2 YYEEEE. This CDR3 is 12 amino acids long. Trimming pared 4 bases from V and 5 bases from J, leaving 8 bases between. The CDR3 nucleotides are TGTGCCAGCAGCCTGATAGTAGATACGCAGTATTTT. Its translation is CASSLIVDTQYF.

This chain links TRBV9 with TRBJ1-6; D gene uncertain. Deletions cut 0 bases from V and 5 bases from J, with 12 bases between. CDR1 is SGDLS, CDR2 YYNGEE, per germline. The CDR3 totals 16 residues. CDR3 DNA: TGTGCCAGCAGCGTAGGTGGAGGGTCGAATAATTCACCCCTCCACTTT. As protein: CASSVGGGSNNSPLHF. Full variable domain (remainder filled in from reference TRBV9 and TRBJ1-6): DSGVTQTPKHLITATGQRVTLRCSPRSGDLSVYWYQQSLDQGLQFLIQYYNGEERAKGNILERFSAQQFPDLHSELNLSSLELGDSALYFCASSVGGGSNNSPLHFGNGTRLTVT.

The chain is built from TRBV7-9 and TRBJ1-2; D perhaps matches TRBD1 (5 bases). The CDR3 has 13 residues. CDR1 is SEHNR, CDR2 FQNEAQ, per germline (reference sequence). V was clipped by 4 bases and J by 4 bases, with 10 bases between them. Written as DNA, the CDR3 is TGTGCCAGCAGCTCTCTAGACAGCTATGGCTACACCTTC. Amino acid sequence: CASSSLDSYGYTF.

CDR3 in DNA: TGTGCCTGGAGGAGGCGGGGGCTGAGCACAGATACGCAGTATTTT. Its protein product is CAWRRRGLSTDTQYF. J is TRBJ2-3 and V is TRBV30; weak D call: TRBD2 (7 bases). This CDR3 contains 15 residues. Germline CDR1 reads GTSNPN; CDR2 reads SVGIG (reference sequence). V lost 3 bases to trimming and J lost 0 bases, with 13 bases between them.

This chain uses TRBV2 with TRBJ1-4; 8 bases map to TRBD1. Germline V CDR1 and CDR2: SNHLY, FYNNEI. The CDR3 runs to 14 residues. Unmatched junction bases numbered 7, after V lost 6 bases and J lost 7 bases. The CDR3 loop reads CASSPTGASEKLFF. In DNA, the CDR3 is TGTGCCAGCAGCCCGACAGGGGCTTCTGAAAAACTGTTTTTT. The full variable domain, with the rest looked up from reference TRBV2 and TRBJ1-4, is EPEVTQTPSHQVTQMGQEVILRCVPISNHLYFYWYRQILGQKVEFLVSFYNNEISEKSEIFDDQFSVERPDGSNFTLKIRSTKLEDSAMYFCASSPTGASEKLFFGSGTQLSVL.

This chain connects TRBV20-1 to TRBJ1-1, with D unclear. The V gene's germline CDR1 is DFQATT and CDR2 SNEGSKA (reference sequence). V was cut by 3 bases and J by 8 bases, with 13 bases left in between. The CDR3 has 12 residues. CDR3 loop: CSASEFDGEAFF. For the CDR3, the DNA is TGCAGTGCTAGTGAGTTCGACGGAGAAGCTTTCTTT.

The chain recombines TRBV2 with TRBJ1-5; 9 nucleotides agree with TRBD1. This CDR3 contains 17 residues. Germline lookup yields CDR1 SNHLY and CDR2 FYNNEI. V shed 5 bases and J 0 bases; nucleotides not matched to a gene: 8. CDR3 sequence reads: CASSRDRVTYSNQPQHF. CDR3 bases: TGTGCCAGCAGTCGGGACAGGGTAACTTATAGCAATCAGCCCCAGCATTTT.

The J gene is TRBJ1-5, the V gene TRBV6-6; no firm D call. Germline CDR1 reads MNHNY; CDR2 reads SVGAGI (reference sequence). The CDR3 totals 13 residues. V gave up 8 bases and J gave up 4 bases, with 12 bases separating them. The CDR3 DNA reads as TGTGCCAGCCCTACTGAAGGTAATCAGCCCCAGCATTTT. It is translated as CASPTEGNQPQHF.

This chain joins TRBV4-1 and TRBJ1-4; a possible D gene is TRBD1 (5 bases). The length of the CDR3 is 17 residues. The germline V gene encodes CDR1 MGHRA and CDR2 YSYEKL. V was pared by 0 bases and J by 4 bases, with 15 bases between. CDR3 coding DNA: TGCGCCAGCAGCCAAGAAACCGCTGGGGACCTTAATGAAAAACTGTTTTTT. It specifies CASSQETAGDLNEKLFF.